Listed below are T cell receptor beta chains from one sample, sequenced in a study of graft-versus-host responses after intestinal transplantation. These receptors are not linked to any known antigen. This table comes from immunoSEQ multiplex PCR, and its TCRdb copy is limited to in-frame clones, with some not included. The sample yields 85,000 to 110,000 clones, over 85% seen once. The sequencing used unstimulated CD8+ T cells sorted from spleen or lymph node cells, collected before intestinal transplant. The source of these receptors is a human donor who received an intestinal transplant. The CDR3 runs from the conserved cysteine through the conserved F or W. A D gene is named only where the DNA matches it firmly. Clone size is shown for a subset of rows, as once, few, many or a class of expanded clone.

d_call	clone_size	v_call	j_call	cdr3_aa	cdr3_nt
NA	once	TRBV7-8	TRBJ1-1	CASSLVGSMNTEAFF	TGTGCCAGCAGCTTAGTGGGTAGCATGAACACTGAAGCTTTCTTT
TRBD1	NA	TRBV27	TRBJ1-1	CASSWGGQGGTEAFF	TGTGCCAGCAGTTGGGGGGGACAGGGAGGCACTGAAGCTTTCTTT
NA	NA	TRBV5-1	TRBJ2-3	CASSSGPKGTDTQYF	TGCGCCAGCAGCTCAGGGCCCAAGGGGACAGATACGCAGTATTTT
NA	NA	TRBV7-9	TRBJ2-7	CASSFQQELEQYF	TGTGCCAGCAGCTTTCAACAGGAGCTCGAGCAGTACTTC
NA	NA	TRBV19	TRBJ1-2	CASSARTFYGYTF	TGTGCCAGTAGTGCTAGGACCTTCTATGGCTACACCTTC
NA	NA	TRBV2	TRBJ1-4	CASCGQLLTNEKLFF	TGTGCCAGCTGTGGGCAGCTCCTAACTAATGAAAAACTGTTTTTT
NA	NA	TRBV2	TRBJ2-3	CASRGRWTDTQYF	TGTGCCAGCAGAGGACGATGGACAGATACGCAGTATTTT
NA	NA	TRBV5-1	TRBJ2-3	CASSLVGRDTDTQYF	TGCGCCAGCAGCTTGGTTGGCAGGGATACAGATACGCAGTATTTT
NA	NA	TRBV4-1	TRBJ2-2	CASSQSNTGELFF	TGCGCCAGCAGCCAGAGTAACACCGGGGAGCTGTTTTTT
TRBD2	NA	TRBV4-1	TRBJ2-7	CASSQDLSGGKDEQYF	TGCGCCAGCAGCCAAGATCTGAGCGGGGGTAAGGACGAGCAGTACTTC
TRBD2	NA	TRBV6-5	TRBJ2-2	CASRKRGGNTGELFF	TGTGCCAGCAGAAAACGGGGGGGGAACACCGGGGAGCTGTTTTTT
TRBD1	NA	TRBV29-1	TRBJ2-1	CSVEAGGRADEQFF	TGCAGCGTTGAGGCAGGGGGCAGGGCTGATGAGCAGTTCTTC
NA	NA	TRBV6-5	TRBJ2-4	CASKGGGFAKNIQYF	TGTGCCAGCAAAGGAGGGGGCTTCGCCAAAAACATTCAGTACTTC
TRBD2	NA	TRBV19	TRBJ2-1	CASIPTSGGGNEQFF	TGTGCCAGTATTCCGACTAGCGGGGGGGGGAATGAGCAGTTCTTC
NA	NA	TRBV25-1	TRBJ2-5	CASSELVRGSRETQYF	TGTGCCAGCAGTGAACTCGTACGGGGTTCCAGAGAGACCCAGTACTTC
TRBD1	NA	TRBV6-6	TRBJ1-2	CASSYLDRENGYTF	TGTGCCAGCAGTTACCTGGACAGGGAAAACGGCTACACCTTC
NA	NA	TRBV19	TRBJ2-2	CASSSNAEYSTTGELFF	TGTGCCAGTAGTTCCAACGCAGAGTATTCTACCACCGGGGAGCTGTTTTTT
NA	NA	TRBV7-2	TRBJ1-2	CASSFPGNYGYTF	TGTGCCAGCAGCTTTCCAGGGAACTATGGCTACACCTTC
TRBD2	NA	TRBV4-1	TRBJ2-1	CASSQDRASGHNEQFF	TGCGCCAGCAGCCAAGATCGGGCTAGCGGACACAATGAGCAGTTCTTC
TRBD1	once	TRBV7-8	TRBJ2-5	CASSLQGAVSETQYF	TGTGCCAGCAGCTTGCAGGGGGCGGTTTCGGAGACCCAGTACTTC
NA	once	TRBV2	TRBJ2-7	CASSEVDGGPYEQYF	TGTGCCAGCAGTGAAGTCGACGGGGGACCGTACGAGCAGTACTTC
TRBD2	NA	TRBV4-1	TRBJ2-5	CASSQGPGGETQYF	TGCGCCAGCAGCCAAGGACCGGGGGGAGAGACCCAGTACTTC
NA	NA	TRBV5-4	TRBJ2-7	CASSPSPGASYEQYF	TGTGCCAGCAGCCCAAGTCCGGGCGCCTCCTACGAGCAGTACTTC
NA	NA	TRBV5-1	TRBJ1-4	CASSPGGPATNEKLFF	TGCGCCAGCAGCCCGGGGGGACCGGCAACTAATGAAAAACTGTTTTTT
NA	once	TRBV7-3	TRBJ1-1	CASSFGDWGEAFF	TGTGCCAGCAGCTTTGGGGACTGGGGTGAAGCTTTCTTT
NA	NA	TRBV12-5	TRBJ2-5	CASGLARPGQETQYF	TGTGCTAGTGGTTTGGCGCGGCCAGGGCAAGAGACCCAGTACTTC
NA	NA	TRBV5-6	TRBJ1-1	CASSPGELGKTEAFF	TGTGCCAGCAGCCCAGGGGAGTTGGGGAAAACTGAAGCTTTCTTT
NA	NA	TRBV29-1	TRBJ2-3	CSAGTASTDTQYF	TGCAGCGCTGGGACCGCTAGCACAGATACGCAGTATTTT
TRBD1	NA	TRBV6-5	TRBJ1-2	CASSTPGQGVYGYTF	TGTGCCAGCAGTACCCCCGGACAGGGAGTCTATGGCTACACCTTC
TRBD1	NA	TRBV13	TRBJ2-6	CASSFSRATGDTSGANVLTF	TGTGCCAGCAGCTTCTCCCGGGCGACAGGGGATACATCTGGGGCCAACGTCCTGACTTTC
TRBD1	NA	TRBV5-5	TRBJ2-7	CASRTGQSISYEQYF	TGTGCCAGCAGAACGGGACAGTCCATATCCTACGAGCAGTACTTC
NA	NA	TRBV7-8	TRBJ1-5	CASSLVSGNGINQPQHF	TGTGCCAGCAGCTTAGTGTCAGGGAATGGTATCAATCAGCCCCAGCATTTT
NA	NA	TRBV11-2	TRBJ1-1	CASRPANRGLWAEAFF	TGTGCCAGCAGACCGGCCAACCGGGGGCTATGGGCTGAAGCTTTCTTT
NA	NA	TRBV6-5	TRBJ2-5	CASSYSAKTETQYF	TGTGCCAGCAGTTACTCGGCCAAGACGGAGACCCAGTACTTC
TRBD1	NA	TRBV27	TRBJ1-2	CASSLRQGAWGYGYTF	TGTGCCAGCAGTTTACGCCAGGGGGCTTGGGGCTATGGCTACACCTTC
TRBD1	NA	TRBV7-6	TRBJ2-1	CASSPLTGGAGGEQFF	TGTGCCAGCAGCCCCTTGACAGGGGGCGCGGGGGGTGAGCAGTTCTTC
TRBD2	NA	TRBV7-6	TRBJ2-5	CASRALAGGLETQYF	TGTGCCAGCAGGGCCCTAGCGGGGGGGCTGGAGACCCAGTACTTC
TRBD1	NA	TRBV15	TRBJ2-5	CATSLRQGGQETQYF	TGTGCCACCAGCCTAAGACAGGGGGGACAAGAGACCCAGTACTTC
NA	once	TRBV30	TRBJ1-2	CAWSVPGIYGYTF	TGTGCCTGGAGTGTACCGGGGATCTATGGCTACACCTTC
TRBD2	NA	TRBV11-2	TRBJ2-2	CASSSGLAGGIDTGELFF	TGTGCCAGCAGCTCGGGACTAGCGGGGGGAATAGACACCGGGGAGCTGTTTTTT
NA	NA	TRBV5-4	TRBJ2-7	CASSLFPGSYEQYF	TGTGCCAGCAGCTTGTTTCCAGGGAGTTACGAGCAGTACTTC